The source of this T cell receptor (beta chain) is a study of blood T cells in healthy people across ages (dated by TCRdb to about 2015). In terms of the full investigation: Template switching captured roughly one uniquely barcoded TCR beta cDNA molecule per two T cells in model experiments. To avoid experimental bias, donors of different ages were spread randomly across the sequencing lanes. Four age groups were formed from the donors: young (average roughly 15 years), middle-aged (around 40), aged (62) and long-lived (less than 85). The study analyzed two additional independent replicas of 1 million unique cDNA reads from the same blood draw for two donors, one aged 18 to 29 and one aged 80 or older. Using deep sequencing normalized with unique cDNA molecular identifiers, the study measured how TCR beta repertoire diversity changes with age.

The library came from 5' RACE. The sample was run on an Illumina HiSeq 2500. A second PCR of roughly 6 to 11 cycles was run with a J-beta primer mix and a sample-barcoded 5' primer. Each TCR beta cDNA molecule received a unique molecular identifier from a template-switch 5' adaptor carrying 12 random nucleotides. Each sample yielded at least 2.5 million CDR3-containing paired-end reads. First-strand cDNA was synthesized from all RNA with the Mint cDNA synthesis kit, primed by a TRBC-specific oligonucleotide. Following uracil-DNA glycosylase treatment, a first 18-cycle PCR with universal primers M1SS and BC2_uni_R was performed on all cDNA. The source study handled its data this way. Normalization of each sample was performed by random selection of 1 million high-quality reads, each carrying a distinct molecular identifier. Reads with shared molecular identifiers were discarded instead of being binned into consensus sequences. CDR3 identification, clonotype clustering and error correction used MiTCR with a Q25 quality threshold and the strictest error-elimination algorithm. Lower-bound total TCR beta diversity was estimated with a nonparametric unseen species model using Euler transformation. Using fastp at Q25 and MiXCR, TCRdb reprocessed the public reads and kept productive beta chains. For every CDR3 protein sequence, its rows merge into one entry that carries the most common genes and DNA. These V and J calls derive from TCRdb rather than the authors' analysis. The sample data list 650,000 to 800,000 distinct CDR3 sequences, and 40% to 50% of these were observed just once. The top ten clones comprise approximately 20% of the sample.

In its sample, this clonotype was seen many times. Its antigen remains undetermined. The input lacks base qualities; no much larger clone sits a single base away. The 39 donors, aged roughly 6 to 100 years, were systemically healthy Caucasian individuals from Russia. About 9.8 milliliters of peripheral blood were drawn from each donor into EDTA-treated Vacutainer tubes. PBMCs were isolated by Ficoll-Paque density-gradient centrifugation, with at least 6.5 million obtained per sample. Trizol reagent was used to extract total RNA from the PBMCs, yielding at least 5 micrograms per sample. The percentages of naive CD45RAhigh/CD27high T cells were determined by flow cytometry on a PBMC aliquot from every donor. What the authors observed across the whole study: Conclusive comparison of naive and antigen-experienced compartments was prevented by the profiling of bulk unsorted PBMCs. Estimates of total diversity from one million sequenced T cells were regarded as lower bounds and underestimates. A strong correlation was found between observed TCR beta diversity and the percentage of naive T cells measured by flow cytometry. Donor CMV infection status was unknown, potentially confounding age-related changes in expanded clonotypes. Compared with the aged group, the long-lived group had more naive CD4+ T cells, fewer expanded clones and increased TCR diversity, a pattern suggesting age selection. Observed TCR beta diversity per million T cells fell roughly linearly with age, and a significant reduction was already apparent by age around 40.

V is pared back by 1 base and J by 4 bases, with 7 bases lying between the germline termini. CDR1 SGHTA and CDR2 FQGNSA were looked up in the germline V gene. The CDR3 numbers 13 residues from cysteine through phenylalanine. Here the CDR3 DNA is all that survives: 39 bases in frame from base 1. Sequences were obtained from blood. The chain is encoded by TRBV7-2 joined to TRBJ2-5, with an unclear D gene assignment. This receptor was obtained from a man in his sixties in good health. The nucleotides read TGTGCCAGCAGCTTAGGGCTAGGAGAGACCCAGTACTTC. Its coded protein is CASSLGLGETQYF.